The 14 T cell receptor beta chains reported below all come from one sample, sequenced in a study of T-cell reconstitution after alpha-beta-depleted transplantation in children. Preparation of the TCRbeta library was carried out with unique molecular identifiers. TCRdb called the PCR reads again in MiXCR, with one record for every CDR3 protein. The data show about 360,000 distinct CDR3 sequences, 13% seen once. Sample: PBMCs, taken from the stem cell graft. The receptors originated from a human donor who donated a stem cell graft to a child with Fanconi anemia.

This clonotype was seen many times. The rearrangement joins TRBV5-1 to TRBJ2-7; D assignment may be TRBD1 or TRBD2 (5 bases each). The CDR3 extends over 12 amino acids. The V gene lost 4 bases and the J gene lost 4 bases, with 9 bases spanning the gap. Germline CDR1 and CDR2: SGHRS and YFSETQ. CDR3 region: CASSRDGYEQYV. CDR3 in DNA: TGCGCCAGCAGCCGGGACGGTTACGAGCAGTACGTC.

This clonotype was detected only a few times. This chain joins TRBV20-1 and TRBJ2-1, with 11 bases that match TRBD2. With V trimmed by 5 bases and J by 7 bases, 10 bases remained unmatched. Germline values: CDR1 DFQATT, CDR2 SNEGSKA (reference sequence). This CDR3 comprises 15 residues. CDR3 DNA: TGCAGTGCTGCCCGTAGCGGGGGGGAAGGGAATGAGCAGTTCTTC. Translation gives CSAARSGGEGNEQFF.

Only a few counts were recorded for this clonotype. The chain employs TRBV20-1 and TRBJ2-2; perhaps TRBD2 as D (6 bases). Trimming removed 3 bases from V and 0 bases from J, with 11 bases in between. Per the germline V gene, CDR1 is DFQATT and CDR2 is SNEGSKA (reference sequence). The CDR3 covers 15 residues. The CDR3 bases are TGCAGTGCTAGGCCGGGACTTACGAACACCGGGGAGCTGTTTTTT. Translation: CSARPGLTNTGELFF.

This chain's CDR3 is CASSQAGTYTNEQFF. Written as DNA, the CDR3 is TGTGCCAGCAGCCAAGCCGGGACTTACACCAATGAGCAGTTCTTC. V is TRBV3-1 and J is TRBJ2-1; D perhaps matches TRBD2 (6 bases). The CDR3 is 15 residues long. The germline CDR1 and CDR2 sequences are LGHDT and YNNKEL (reference sequence). The V end lost 1 base, the J end lost 6 bases, and 13 bases lay between the germline ends.

In its sample, this clonotype was seen many times. The gene calls are TRBV4-1 and TRBJ2-3; D gene ambiguous. The CDR3 covers 13 residues. The V end was cut by 0 bases, the J end by 6 bases, with 7 bases between. Germline values: CDR1 MGHRA, CDR2 YSYEKL. Here the CDR3 DNA reads TGCGCCAGCAGCCAAGAGATCGGGGATACGCAGTATTTT. It yields the protein CASSQEIGDTQYF.

The table lists this clonotype with a count of one. The rearrangement joins TRBV20-1 to TRBJ2-5, with D possibly TRBD2 on 6 matching bases. Deletions cut 1 base from V and 0 bases from J, with 12 bases between. The CDR3 runs 15 residues. Germline V gene sequence: CDR1 DFQATT, CDR2 SNEGSKA (reference sequence). The CDR3 nucleotides read TGCAGTGCTAGAGTTGGCGGGGTGTACCAAGAGACCCAGTACTTC. It yields the protein CSARVGGVYQETQYF.

The chain links TRBV5-6 to TRBJ2-1, with D perhaps assigned TRBD1 or TRBD2 (5 bases each). Looked up from germline, CDR1 is SGHDT and CDR2 is YYEEEE. CDR3 size: 16 residues. The V end lost 2 bases, the J end lost 8 bases, and 20 bases lay between the germline ends. The CDR3 bases are TGTGCCAGCAGCTTTATGATAGGGGCCCTGGGGGATGAGCAGTTCTTC. Amino acids: CASSFMIGALGDEQFF.

A few counts support this clonotype. CDR3 loop: CASSLGSNYEQYV. Written as DNA, the CDR3 is TGCGCCAGCAGCTTAGGGTCTAACTACGAGCAGTACGTC. This chain uses TRBV5-1 with TRBJ2-7, with no clear D. Per the germline V gene, CDR1 is SGHRS and CDR2 is YFSETQ. The CDR3 is 13 residues long. V lost 2 bases and J 3 bases, leaving 9 bases between the germline ends.

This chain joins TRBV7-9 and TRBJ2-6, with 7 bases identical to TRBD1. CDR3 size: 16 residues. Per germline, CDR1 SEHNR and CDR2 FQNEAQ (reference sequence). The trim removed 6 bases at V and 0 bases at J, leaving 5 bases unmatched. The CDR3 spells CASRGQVGSGANVLTF. In DNA form, the CDR3 reads TGTGCCAGCAGAGGACAGGTCGGCTCTGGGGCCAACGTCCTGACTTTC.

This clonotype was picked up many times. This chain links TRBV20-1 with TRBJ1-1, with 7 positions matching TRBD1. Trimming removed 5 bases from V and 0 bases from J; junction bases left unmatched: 3. There are 13 residues in the CDR3. Germline loops: CDR1 DFQATT, CDR2 SNEGSKA (reference sequence). CDR3 protein: CSALTGMNTEAFF. CDR3 coding DNA: TGCAGTGCTCTGACAGGGATGAACACTGAAGCTTTCTTT.

This clonotype was counted many times. This rearrangement joins TRBV6-5 to TRBJ2-7; no reliable D call. Germline CDR1 reads MNHEY; CDR2 reads SVGAGI. This CDR3 is 11 amino acids long. Deletions cut 5 bases from V and 8 bases from J, with 10 bases between. CDR3 region: CASSQGPKQYF. Written as DNA, the CDR3 is TGTGCCAGCAGTCAAGGTCCTAAGCAGTACTTC.

V is TRBV24-1 and J is TRBJ1-2; possible D gene TRBD1, 5 bases. Deletions cut 4 bases from V and 3 bases from J, with 11 bases between. CDR1 is KGHDR and CDR2 is SFDVKD in the germline V gene. The CDR3 consists of 14 residues. CDR3 nucleotide sequence: TGTGCCACCAGTGACCCACAGGTCGACTATGGCTACACCTTC. Translation gives CATSDPQVDYGYTF.

The V call is TRBV6-2 or TRBV6-3, the J call TRBJ2-2; 7 bases line up with TRBD2. The length of the CDR3 is 13 residues. Trimming cost V 2 bases and J 6 bases; bases outside gene matches: 0. Germline CDR1 MNHEY, CDR2 SVGEGT. The CDR3 loop is CASSYGGAGELFF. The DNA for the CDR3 is TGTGCCAGCAGTTACGGGGGGGCCGGGGAGCTGTTTTTT.

This clonotype has ten or more counts. The chain couples TRBV29-1 to TRBJ2-2; D might be TRBD2 (6 bases). The germline V gene encodes CDR1 SQVTM and CDR2 ANQGSEA. CDR3 length: 12 residues. Trimming shortened V by 5 bases and J by 8 bases, and 12 bases separated the two germline ends. CDR3 sequence: CSVRTGDGELFF. CDR3 DNA: TGCAGCGTTCGTACGGGGGATGGGGAGCTGTTTTTT.